A selection of T cell receptor beta chains follows, all from one sample in a study of blood T cell repertoires in COVID-19. This table comes from immunoSEQ multiplex PCR, and its TCRdb copy is limited to in-frame clones, with some not included. The sample includes tens of thousands of clones, around 88% seen only once; the top ten take 4.5% to 5%. The sample taken for sequencing was peripheral blood. These receptors all come from a man aged 60 to 75 with acute or convalescent COVID-19. The CDR3 runs from the conserved cysteine through the conserved F or W. D genes are given only for firm matches. Only some rows state a clone size, as once, few, many or a class for expanded clones.

TGCGCCAGCAGCTTAGGGACAGGGGACACTAACTATGGCTACACCTTC CASSLGTGDTNYGYTF TRBJ1-2 . TRBV5-1 TRBD1
TGTGCCAGCAGCTTAGGCCTCTTTGTTCTTGAAGCTTTCTTT CASSLGLFVLEAFF TRBJ1-1 . TRBV13 .
TGTGCCAGCACCGGGACAAACTATGGCTACACCTTC CASTGTNYGYTF TRBJ1-2 . TRBV6-5 .
TGTGCCAGCAGCGTTCAAGCGGGAGGCGAAGATACGCAGTATTTT CASSVQAGGEDTQYF TRBJ2-3 . TRBV9 TRBD2
TGCGCCAGCAGCCTCGAGCGGGAACCCTACGAGCAGTACTTC CASSLEREPYEQYF TRBJ2-7 . TRBV5-1 TRBD2
TGTGCCATCAGTGAGTCTTTCCAGGGGGCCTATGGCTACACCTTC CAISESFQGAYGYTF TRBJ1-2 . TRBV10-3 TRBD1
TGTGCCAGCAGCTTAGACAGCCGGGGATCCTACGAGCAGTACTTC CASSLDSRGSYEQYF TRBJ2-7 . TRBV11-2 .
TGCGCCAGCAGCCAAGATCTCGGACAGGGGTACAATGAGCAGTTCTTC CASSQDLGQGYNEQFF TRBJ2-1 . TRBV4-1 TRBD1
TGTGCCAGCAGTCCTGGACAGGGAAGCAATCAGCCCCAGCATTTT CASSPGQGSNQPQHF TRBJ1-5 . TRBV6-4 TRBD1
TGTGCCAGCAGTCCGGGACTAGCGGGAGGATGGGACACCGGGGAGCTGTTTTTT CASSPGLAGGWDTGELFF TRBJ2-2 . TRBV6-2/TRBV6-3 TRBD2
TGTGCCAGCAGACTAACTAGGGACAGTTATCAGCCCCAGCATTTT CASRLTRDSYQPQHF TRBJ1-5 . TRBV2 TRBD1
TGTGCCAGCAGCCAAGATAGGGGGCCCGGGAGTCCGTCCCAGAGGATGATGGAGCAGTACTTC CASSQDRGPGSPSQRMMEQYF TRBJ2-7 . TRBV4-2 .
TGCGCCAGCAGCTGGACTAGCGGGGCCTACAATGAGCAGTTCTTC CASSWTSGAYNEQFF TRBJ2-1 few TRBV5-1 TRBD2
TGTGCCAGCAGCTCGGTTGCGGATCAGCCCCAGCATTTT CASSSVADQPQHF TRBJ1-5 . TRBV5-5 .
TGTGCCAGCAGTCCCCAGTGGAACACTGAAGCTTTCTTT CASSPQWNTEAFF TRBJ1-1 . TRBV12-3/TRBV12-4 .
TGTGCACTCGACAGGCACGAGCAGTACTTC CALDRHEQYF TRBJ2-7 . TRBV30 .
TGTGCCAGCAGCCCCCGTGTAGCGGGGACCTCCTACGAGCAGTACTTC CASSPRVAGTSYEQYF TRBJ2-7 . TRBV11-2 TRBD2
TGCGCCAGCGGGATAGCGGGAAAGCATGAGCAGTTCTTC CASGIAGKHEQFF TRBJ2-1 once TRBV5-1 TRBD2
TGTGCCAGTAGTATGGGGTACCAGGGGCAGCCCCAGCATTTT CASSMGYQGQPQHF TRBJ1-5 . TRBV19 .
TGTGCCAGCAGTTACCACAGGGAGGGAAACACAGATACGCAGTATTTT CASSYHREGNTDTQYF TRBJ2-3 few TRBV6-2/TRBV6-3 .
TGTGCCAGCAGCCGCCGAAGCCTCTCTGGAAACACCATATATTTT CASSRRSLSGNTIYF TRBJ1-3 few TRBV28 .
TGCAGCGTTGAGGTTGCGGGAGGAGGAGAGACCCAGTACTTC CSVEVAGGGETQYF TRBJ2-5 . TRBV29-1 TRBD2
TGTGCCAGTTGGACTCGGGATCAGCCCCAGCATTTT CASWTRDQPQHF TRBJ1-5 . TRBV19 .
TGTGCCAGCAGCTCCCAGGGATACGAGCAGTACTTC CASSSQGYEQYF TRBJ2-7 . TRBV7-9 .
TGCGCCAGCAGCCGTGGACAGGGTTGGGATGAGCAGTTCTTC CASSRGQGWDEQFF TRBJ2-1 . TRBV5-1 TRBD1
TGTGCCAGCAGCAGGACGGGGGGCACTGAAGCTTTCTTT CASSRTGGTEAFF TRBJ1-1 once TRBV7-9 .
TGCGCCAGCAGCTCGGGACTAGCGGGAGTAGATGAGCAGTTCTTC CASSSGLAGVDEQFF TRBJ2-1 . TRBV5-1 TRBD2
TGTGCCAGTCGGGACTCCATGAACACCGGGGAGCTGTTTTTT CASRDSMNTGELFF TRBJ2-2 . TRBV19 .
TGTGCCTGGAGTTCTAGCGGGGCTTGGTCTGAAGCTTTCTTT CAWSSSGAWSEAFF TRBJ1-1 . TRBV30 .
TGCGCCAGCAGCCAGGGGGGGTTCGATGAAAAACTGTTTTTT CASSQGGFDEKLFF TRBJ1-4 . TRBV4-1 .
TGTGCCAGCAGCTTACGGGAAAAACTGTTTTTT CASSLREKLFF TRBJ1-4 . TRBV11-2 .
TGTGCCACCAGCAGAGATTACGGTCCGGGAATCCAAGAGACCCAGTACTTC CATSRDYGPGIQETQYF TRBJ2-5 . TRBV15 .
TGTGCCAGCAGCCAGGGACTAGCGGGAGAGTATGAGCAGTTCTTC CASSQGLAGEYEQFF TRBJ2-1 once TRBV3-1/TRBV3-2 TRBD2
TGTGCCAGCAGCTCCCTAGCGGAGTACACCGGGGAGCTGTTTTTT CASSSLAEYTGELFF TRBJ2-2 . TRBV5-4 TRBD2
TGTGCTAGTGGTTTAGGAGGGGTTACTGAAGCTTTCTTT CASGLGGVTEAFF TRBJ1-1 . TRBV12-5 .
TGTGCCAGCAGTCGGACTAGCGACTACAATGAGCAGTTCTTC CASSRTSDYNEQFF TRBJ2-1 . TRBV27 TRBD2
TGCGCCAGCAGCTGGGGGACAGTTTCCTACGAGCAGTACTTC CASSWGTVSYEQYF TRBJ2-7 . TRBV5-1 TRBD1
TGTGCCAGCAGCCCTTCCTACAATGAGCAGTTCTTC CASSPSYNEQFF TRBJ2-1 . TRBV11-1 .
TGCAGCGTGGCGGACAGGGGGCCCTACAATGAGCAGTTCTTC CSVADRGPYNEQFF TRBJ2-1 . TRBV29-1 TRBD1
TGTGCCAGCTCATCTCCTCCCGGGACAATGAACACCGGGGAGCTGTTTTTT CASSSPPGTMNTGELFF TRBJ2-2 few TRBV18 .
TGTGCCAGCAGCGCACAGGGGTCCTACGAGCAGTACTTC CASSAQGSYEQYF TRBJ2-7 . TRBV6-6 TRBD1
TGTGCCACCAGTGAATCGAAGCCGGGACAGGGCTATCAGCCCCAGCATTTT CATSESKPGQGYQPQHF TRBJ1-5 . TRBV24-1 TRBD1
TGTGCCAGCAGTTTAACAGCAGGGGGCGGAGATGGGACCCAGTACTTC CASSLTAGGGDGTQYF TRBJ2-5 . TRBV27 TRBD1
TGTGCCAGCAGTTTATCATCAGGGATCTATGGCTACACCTTC CASSLSSGIYGYTF TRBJ1-2 . TRBV28 .
TGTGCCAGCAGTGTGACACCTCGGAACACTGAAGCTTTCTTT CASSVTPRNTEAFF TRBJ1-1 . TRBV2 .
TGTGCCAGCAGCTTAGGTAGCGGGCCTTTTGGTGCCGGGGAGCTGTTTTTT CASSLGSGPFGAGELFF TRBJ2-2 . TRBV7-6 TRBD2
TGCGCCAGCAGCCAAGGGGACAGGGCACGCTACACCTTC CASSQGDRARYTF TRBJ1-2 . TRBV4-1 TRBD1
TGTGCCAGCAGCCCACAGGGGCGAAACACTGAAGCTTTCTTT CASSPQGRNTEAFF TRBJ1-1 . TRBV6-5 TRBD1
TGTGCCAGCAGTTCGACTAGCGGTCCTGGGGGTACGCAGTATTTT CASSSTSGPGGTQYF TRBJ2-3 once TRBV27 TRBD2
TGTGCCACCGCGACCCCGGGGGGCCTAGTTGAGCAGTTCTTC CATATPGGLVEQFF TRBJ2-1 . TRBV24-1 .
TGTGCCAGCAGCTTGGCCGGGGGAGGGGAGACCCAGTACTTC CASSLAGGGETQYF TRBJ2-5 . TRBV5-4 TRBD2
TGTGCCAGCAGCTTCCCAGGGGGCGAGCAGTACTTC CASSFPGGEQYF TRBJ2-7 . TRBV5-5 TRBD1
TGTGCCACCAGTGATGGGGGCGAAGGCTACACCTTC CATSDGGEGYTF TRBJ1-2 . TRBV24-1 .
TGTGCCAGCACTTTTGCTGGGGGGGGCTATGGCTACACCTTC CASTFAGGGYGYTF TRBJ1-2 . TRBV27 .
TGTGCCAGCAGTTGGGATAAAGGTGGGGCGAGAGGCTACACCTTC CASSWDKGGARGYTF TRBJ1-2 . TRBV6-2/TRBV6-3 .
TGTGCCAGCAGTGCACAGGGGACAGCCCCATATGGCTACACCTTC CASSAQGTAPYGYTF TRBJ1-2 . TRBV9 TRBD1
TGTGCCAGCAGCGCGCCCCTAGCCAAAAACATTCAGTACTTC CASSAPLAKNIQYF TRBJ2-4 . TRBV11-2 .
TGTGCCAGCAGTTTCAGGGGAGCGAGTTACGAGCAGTACTTC CASSFRGASYEQYF TRBJ2-7 . TRBV27 .
TGTGCCAGCACTCAATTTTCCGGGTCATATCAGCCCCAGCATTTT CASTQFSGSYQPQHF TRBJ1-5 once TRBV28 .
TGTGCCAGCTCACCACGGGGGGGAGAAGAAAAACTGTTTTTT CASSPRGGEEKLFF TRBJ1-4 . TRBV18 .